This entry lists 2 T cell receptor beta chains sequenced from one sample in a study of shared clonotypes between healthy human individuals. Only in-frame clones appear in the TCRdb table, and some are missing; sequencing was by immunoSEQ multiplex PCR. The repertoire holds 2 million to 2.5 million clones, with roughly 91% as singletons. Naive CD8 isolation took CD45RO-negative cells positively selected for CCR7 and excluded terminally differentiated effector memory CD45RA+ cells. Sequenced: naive CD8+ T cells from PBMCs. Receptors originate from a man younger than 35 in good health. Some clones in this sample may be carry-over from other donors' samples.

The rearrangement links TRBV6-1 to TRBJ1-1, with 7 bases fitting TRBD1. Looked up from germline, CDR1 is MNHNS and CDR2 is SASEGT. The CDR3 runs to 15 residues. V lost 6 bases and J lost 5; bases outside the gene matches: 12. The CDR3 DNA sequence: TGTGCCAGCAGGAAGACAGGGAGCCCGAATACTGAAGCTTTCTTT. This gives the protein CASRKTGSPNTEAFF.

The chain employs TRBV6-1 and TRBJ1-5; TRBD1 matches 11 bases. This CDR3 has 14 residues. Germline loops: CDR1 MNHNS, CDR2 SASEGT. V lost 6 bases and J lost 10; bases outside the gene matches: 8. Written as DNA, the CDR3 is TGTGCCAGCAGGGGGACAGGGGGTCATGAACCCCAGCATTTT. This gives the protein CASRGTGGHEPQHF.